This T cell receptor beta chain was identified during a study of long-term antiretroviral therapy in people with HIV. Study results and caveats: Pre-ART expanded clones dominated the repertoire at every time point.

V shed 0 bases and J shed 4 bases, with 11 bases lying between them. The CDR3 runs 15 residues. Per the germline V gene, CDR1 is SGHNT and CDR2 is YYREEE (reference sequence). Survey level was the resolution at which the v3.0 immunoSEQ assay ran. Generated by immunoSEQ multiplex PCR, the TCRdb table keeps only in-frame clones and is missing some. Of some 11,000 clones listed, 83% are singletons. Points on this clone: Its antigen is as yet unknown.

Sequencing was performed on unsorted PBMCs, taken 3.4 years after starting antiretroviral therapy. The chain links TRBV5-4 to TRBJ2-1, with D possibly being TRBD2 (6 bases). The receptor's source is a man in his forties with HIV. The CDR3 here is CASSLVGTSYNEQFF. The CDR3 DNA follows: TGTGCCAGCAGCTTGGTCGGGACTTCATACAATGAGCAGTTCTTC.